The 30 T cell receptor beta chains presented below share a single source sample, sequenced in a study of cytomegalovirus exposure and HLA in healthy donors. Primers: 60 Vbeta forward and 13 Jbeta reverse. Method: immunoSEQ multiplex PCR; TCRdb's copy keeps in-frame clones and lacks some. The sample consists of approximately 96,000 clones, roughly 70% of them appearing once. The source material was PBMCs. Receptors originate from a male donor in good health and CMV-seronegative.

The chain carries TRBV30 and TRBJ2-7, with D possibly being TRBD2 (6 bases). This CDR3 is built from 13 residues. Looked up from germline, CDR1 is GTSNPN and CDR2 is SVGIG (reference sequence). Written as DNA, the CDR3 is TGTGCGGTGGGGACGGGAGTGTCCTACGAGCAGTACTTC. It encodes CAVGTGVSYEQYF.

The chain recombines TRBV11-2 with TRBJ2-2; TRBD2 matches 12 bases. Trimming cost V 5 bases and J 4 bases; bases outside gene matches: 5. CDR3 size: 16 residues. Looked up from germline, CDR1 is SGHAT and CDR2 is FQNNGV. For the CDR3, the DNA is TGTGCCAGCAGCCCGGGACTAGCGGGCAGCACCGGGGAGCTGTTTTTT. It translates to CASSPGLAGSTGELFF.

This chain joins TRBV11-1 and TRBJ2-5; TRBD1 matches at 9 bases. Germline assignment: CDR1 SGHAT and CDR2 FQDESV (reference sequence). CDR3 length: 14 amino acids. The J segment lost 5 bases and the V segment lost 5 bases, leaving 6 bases of the junction unmatched. The CDR3 loop is CASSRDRVGETQYF. The CDR3 bases are TGTGCCAGCAGCCGGGACAGGGTCGGGGAGACCCAGTACTTC.

The V gene is TRBV5-5, the J gene TRBJ2-3; 7 positions agree with TRBD2. The length of the CDR3 is 16 residues. Per germline, CDR1 SGHKS and CDR2 YYEKEE (reference sequence). The ends lost 2 bases at V and 6 bases at J; junction bases unmatched: 12. CDR3 residues: CASSFEVAGVGDTQYF. As DNA, the CDR3 is TGTGCCAGCAGCTTTGAAGTCGCGGGAGTTGGTGATACGCAGTATTTT.

As for this clone: The same CDR3 also results from other DNA sequences found in this sample. The chain combines TRBV2 with TRBJ2-6, with 8 bases fitting TRBD2. J lost 1 base, V lost 6 bases, and 11 bases had no gene match. Per germline, CDR1 SNHLY and CDR2 FYNNEI. The CDR3 loop spans 18 amino acids. The CDR3 DNA follows: TGTGCCAGCAGGCCGCTCGGGGGGGGTACTTCTGGGGCCAACGTCCTGACTTTC. Amino acid sequence: CASRPLGGGTSGANVLTF.

This clone showed up just a few times. The chain is built from TRBV5-1 and TRBJ2-1; 11 bases map to TRBD2. V lost 0 bases and J lost 4; bases outside the gene matches: 9. This CDR3 spans 18 amino acids. Germline V CDR1 and CDR2: SGHRS, YFSETQ. The CDR3 DNA sequence: TGCGCCAGCAGCTTGGACGAGGTGGGACTAGCGGAGTACAATGAGCAGTTCTTC. Translation gives CASSLDEVGLAEYNEQFF.

The chain couples TRBV7-2 to TRBJ2-7; 7 bases agree with TRBD2. V lost 3 bases and J lost 3; bases outside the gene matches: 14. Germline-derived CDR1 and CDR2 are SGHTA and FQGNSA. This CDR3 region has 17 residues. The DNA of the CDR3 is TGTGCCAGCAGCTTGGGCGGTTATGAGGGAGGGGACTACGAGCAGTACTTC. Translated: CASSLGGYEGGDYEQYF. The whole variable domain, remainder taken from reference TRBV7-2 and TRBJ2-7, is GAGVSQSPSNKVTEKGKDVELRCDPISGHTALYWYRQSLGQGLEFLIYFQGNSAPDKSGLPSDRFSAERTGGSVSTLTIQRTQQEDSAVYLCASSLGGYEGGDYEQYFGPGTRLTVT.

This chain uses TRBV2 with TRBJ1-1, with 8 nucleotides matching TRBD1. The CDR3 extends over 13 amino acids. With 7 bases clipped from V and 4 bases from J, the junction kept 5 bases outside the gene matches. The germline CDR1 and CDR2 sequences are SNHLY and FYNNEI. CDR3: CASKRTGPTEAFF. CDR3 coding DNA: TGTGCCAGCAAAAGGACAGGGCCCACTGAAGCTTTCTTT.

This clone was seen only a few times. The chain carries TRBV5-6 and TRBJ2-7, with a possible D match to TRBD2 (7 bases). Germline V gene data show CDR1 as SGHDT and CDR2 as YYEEEE. Trimming removed 7 bases at V and 0 bases at J, with 23 bases between. The CDR3 covers 17 residues. The chain's CDR3 is CASHWGGQGRSSYEQYF. The CDR3 DNA reads as TGTGCCAGCCATTGGGGGGGGCAGGGCCGGAGCTCCTACGAGCAGTACTTC.

The V and J genes are TRBV29-1 and TRBJ1-2; perhaps TRBD1 as D (6 bases). In germline, CDR1 is SQVTM, CDR2 ANQGSEA. The CDR3 sequence is 13 residues long. The V and J ends lost 0 bases and 4 bases respectively, with 9 bases between them. CDR3 protein: CSVEEGAGYGYTF. The CDR3 nucleotides are TGCAGCGTTGAAGAGGGGGCCGGCTATGGCTACACCTTC.

This chain uses TRBV28 with TRBJ1-2, with TRBD1 identical over 8 bases. The CDR3 consists of 14 residues. V gave up 6 bases and J gave up 4 bases; unmatched junction bases: 7. Germline assignment: CDR1 MDHEN and CDR2 SYDVKM. CDR3 amino acids: CASRLGQVGYGYTF. In DNA form, the CDR3 reads TGTGCCAGCAGGTTGGGACAGGTGGGCTATGGCTACACCTTC.

The rearrangement joins TRBV10-2 to TRBJ2-5; TRBD2 matches at 8 bases. There are 16 residues in the CDR3. In germline, CDR1 is WSHSY, CDR2 SAAADI. V shed 2 bases and J 1 base; nucleotides not matched to a gene: 6. The CDR3 protein is CASSEPGLGSQETQYF. The CDR3 nucleotides read TGCGCCAGCAGTGAGCCGGGACTAGGGAGCCAAGAGACCCAGTACTTC.

The rearrangement uses TRBV5-4 and TRBJ2-3; possibly TRBD2 for D (6 bases). The CDR3 consists of 15 residues. The germline CDR1 and CDR2 sequences are SGHNT and YYREEE (reference sequence). Trimming cost V 0 bases and J 1 base, with 9 bases left between them. This chain's CDR3 is CASSLDASGTDTQYF. The DNA of the CDR3 is TGTGCCAGCAGCTTGGATGCTAGCGGCACAGATACGCAGTATTTT.

This clone was recorded a few times. The V gene is TRBV6-1, the J gene TRBJ2-2; TRBD1 is a possible D gene (7 bases). The CDR3 contains 18 residues. Germline assignment: CDR1 MNHNS and CDR2 SASEGT. V was pared by 1 base and J by 6 bases, with 21 bases between. The CDR3 DNA is TGTGCCAGCAGTGAAGGGCTTAGGCAGGGGGGAGATCCCGGGGAGCTGTTTTTT. Translated: CASSEGLRQGGDPGELFF.

J is TRBJ2-7 and V is TRBV9; D is uncertain. The germline CDR1 and CDR2 sequences are SGDLS and YYNGEE. This CDR3 contains 15 residues. V dropped 3 bases and J dropped 5 bases, with 18 bases sitting between them. In DNA form, the CDR3 reads TGTGCCAGCAGCGCGTTAGACTCCCCCATGCACGAGCAGTACTTC. Protein sequence: CASSALDSPMHEQYF.

This clone was seen once. The chain links TRBV10-3 to TRBJ2-7, with D unclear. Per germline, CDR1 ENHRY and CDR2 SYGVKD. The germline V and J ends were trimmed by 8 bases and 4 bases, with 9 bases remaining between them. This CDR3 is built from 11 residues. The CDR3 is CAIGLLYEQYF. The CDR3 DNA sequence: TGTGCCATCGGCCTTCTTTACGAGCAGTACTTC.

V and J are TRBV28 and TRBJ2-5; D might be TRBD1 (6 bases). Trimming took 3 bases from V and 2 from J, leaving 16 bases between them. The CDR3 runs 16 residues. Germline loops: CDR1 MDHEN, CDR2 SYDVKM. CDR3 amino acids: CASSFGQGTMQETQYF. The CDR3 DNA reads as TGTGCCAGCAGTTTTGGGCAGGGGACGATGCAAGAGACCCAGTACTTC.

This clone occurred a few times. The chain joins TRBV6-1 to TRBJ2-5, with a tentative D call TRBD1 (6 bases). The CDR3 is made up of 14 amino acids. Trimming removed 8 bases from V and 5 bases from J, with 18 bases in between. Looked up from germline, CDR1 is MNHNS and CDR2 is SASEGT. CDR3 protein: CASGTPEMGETQYF. As DNA, the CDR3 is TGTGCCAGCGGGACACCCGAGATGGGTGAGACCCAGTACTTC.

The V gene is TRBV28, the J gene TRBJ2-7; D gene uncertain. Germline assignment: CDR1 MDHEN and CDR2 SYDVKM. The V and J ends lost 4 bases and 6 bases respectively, with 16 bases between them. The CDR3 runs to 14 residues. In DNA, the CDR3 is TGTGCCAGCAGTTCGACGGAACAGTTTCCCGAGCAGTACTTC. Translation: CASSSTEQFPEQYF.

The sample holds a few counts of this clone. J is TRBJ1-1 and V is TRBV28; D is unresolved. The CDR3 has 13 amino acids. Germline CDR1 reads MDHEN; CDR2 reads SYDVKM. Trimming took off 1 base at V and 8 bases at J, with 11 bases between the two ends. CDR3 nucleotides: TGTGCCAGCAGTTTATTGTCCGGTTTCGAAGCTTTCTTT. Translated, it gives CASSLLSGFEAFF.

A single count supports this clone. CDR3 DNA: TGTGCCAGCAGCCAACGACTAGCGGGAGCCTACGAGCAGTACTTC. Translated: CASSQRLAGAYEQYF. V is TRBV13 and J is TRBJ2-7, with 12 bases lining up with TRBD2. CDR1 is PRHDT, CDR2 FYEKMQ, per germline (reference sequence). J lost 2 bases, V lost 5 bases, and 4 bases had no gene match. This CDR3 has 15 amino acids. The variable domain in full, with the rest retrieved from reference TRBV13 and TRBJ2-7, is AAGVIQSPRHLIKEKRETATLKCYPIPRHDTVYWYQQGPGQDPQFLISFYEKMQSDKGSIPDRFSAQQFSDYHSELNMSSLELGDSALYFCASSQRLAGAYEQYFGPGTRLTVT.

V usage is TRBV28 and J usage is TRBJ1-1; possible D gene TRBD1, 5 bases. V was clipped by 11 bases and J by 7 bases, with 17 bases between them. CDR3 length: 12 residues. The V gene's germline CDR1 is MDHEN and CDR2 SYDVKM. The CDR3: CALFAGVGEAFF. Written as DNA, the CDR3 is TGTGCCTTATTCGCGGGGGTGGGTGAAGCTTTCTTT.

This rearrangement joins TRBV9 to TRBJ2-1; D possibly corresponds to TRBD2 (6 bases). Germline V gene data show CDR1 as SGDLS and CDR2 as YYNGEE. There are 15 residues in the CDR3. V was shortened by 0 bases and J by 4 bases, with 11 bases between the two germline ends. The CDR3 bases are TGTGCCAGCAGCGTAGAGGGGAGGAGGTACAATGAGCAGTTCTTC. Protein: CASSVEGRRYNEQFF.

V usage is TRBV9 and J usage is TRBJ2-7, with TRBD1 as a possible D gene (6 bases). CDR3 length: 14 amino acids. The ends were cut back, 0 bases at V and 6 bases at J, with 13 bases in the middle. Germline V CDR1 and CDR2: SGDLS, YYNGEE. In DNA form, the CDR3 reads TGTGCCAGCAGCGTAGTCGGCAGGGGTGGCGAGCAGTACTTC. It encodes CASSVVGRGGEQYF.

This clone occurred once. Germline is not matched at one junction end, which may reflect a read error. V usage is TRBV7-9 and J usage is TRBJ2-1; 9 bases map to TRBD1. In germline, CDR1 is SEHNR, CDR2 FQNEAQ (reference sequence). CDR3 length equals 17 residues. The CDR3 nucleotides are TGTTCCAGCAGCTTTCCCCACAGGGGGCAAGTAGCGAATGAGCAGTTCTTC. Amino acid sequence: CSSSFPHRGQVANEQFF.

This chain joins TRBV5-1 and TRBJ2-7; 13 nucleotides match TRBD2. V shed 7 bases, J shed 3 bases, and the junction held 10 bases outside the gene matches. CDR3 size: 16 residues. Germline V lookup: CDR1 SGHRS, CDR2 YFSETQ. CDR3 residues: CASGPGLAGPHYEQYF. DNA of the CDR3: TGCGCCAGCGGTCCGGGACTAGCGGGACCGCACTACGAGCAGTACTTC.

Concerning this clone: This same CDR3 is encoded by further DNA sequences in the sample. The rearrangement links TRBV28 to TRBJ2-7; 7 bases are a match to TRBD2. From germline, CDR1 is MDHEN and CDR2 SYDVKM. This CDR3 spans 12 amino acids. The J segment lost 6 bases and the V segment lost 6 bases, leaving 5 bases of the junction unmatched. The CDR3, as DNA: TGTGCCAGCAGCCTACCGGGGGGCGAGCAGTACTTC. It yields the protein CASSLPGGEQYF.

The chain couples TRBV6-6 to TRBJ2-7; 7 positions match TRBD1. The CDR3 runs to 15 residues. Germline CDR1 is MNHNY and CDR2 is SVGAGI (reference sequence). The J segment lost 4 bases and the V segment lost 4 bases, leaving 10 bases of the junction unmatched. In DNA, the CDR3 is TGTGCCAGCAGTTCAACCCCGGACAGGAGGTACGAGCAGTACTTC. Protein sequence: CASSSTPDRRYEQYF.

The chain recombines TRBV6-5 with TRBJ2-5; TRBD2 matches 8 bases. With 2 bases clipped from V and 5 bases from J, the junction kept 7 bases outside the gene matches. This CDR3 has 15 amino acids. CDR1 MNHEY and CDR2 SVGAGI come from the germline V gene. The CDR3 DNA reads as TGTGCCAGCAGTTACCCCAGCGGGAGTGAGGAGACCCAGTACTTC. Its protein is CASSYPSGSEETQYF.

This clone has just a few counts. The V gene is TRBV11-1, the J gene TRBJ2-3, with 10 bases that match TRBD1. CDR3 length equals 15 residues. Trimming took 5 bases from V and 4 from J; bases not matched to a gene: 6. The germline V gene encodes CDR1 SGHAT and CDR2 FQDESV (reference sequence). The CDR3 DNA is TGTGCCAGCAGCACCGGACAGGGGGGAGCAGATACGCAGTATTTT. Amino acid sequence: CASSTGQGGADTQYF.